The entry that follows covers one T cell receptor beta chain sequence. This entry comes from a study of TIL therapy for anti-PD-1-resistant metastatic lung cancer. As to time point: pre-treatment sample, taken before nivolumab and TIL therapy. Germline CDR1 is SSHAT and CDR2 is FNYEAQ (reference sequence). The CDR3 is 13 amino acids. Trimming at V came to 1 base and at J to 9 bases, leaving 3 bases not matched to a gene. This was the immunoSEQ v3 assay. Repertoires were generated with immunoSEQ multiplex PCR, while TCRdb's copy carries only in-frame clones and drops some. The data contain about 32,000 clones, just under 75% of them singletons.

This specimen was blood, taken at baseline. The J gene is TRBJ2-1, the V gene TRBV7-7, with TRBD1 matching 7 bases. The sequence came from a woman aged 25-80 years with non-small cell lung cancer. The CDR3 sequence is CASSLGDRAEQFF. The CDR3 bases are TGTGCCAGCAGCTTAGGAGACAGGGCTGAGCAGTTCTTC.